This T cell receptor (beta chain) was obtained from a study of cytomegalovirus exposure and HLA in healthy donors. The V end lost 3 bases, the J end lost 4 bases, and 9 bases lay between the germline ends. The germline CDR1 and CDR2 sequences are MRHNA and SNTAGT. The length of the CDR3 is 13 residues. Study-wide points: Across donors, sequencing depth was assumed by presence/absence analyses to be roughly uniform. The productive fraction for most TCR beta V segments was about 87% or about 30% in an earlier analysis. Within a later analysis, the majority of CMV-associated TCR beta chains appeared HLA-restricted.

As regards this clone: The antigen is unknown.

This PCR relied on a set of 60 Vbeta primers and 13 Jbeta primers. In the original workflow: Per a later analysis, the number of unique TCR beta chains was about 80 million, of which roughly 11 million were shared. Sequencing used immunoSEQ multiplex PCR; TCRdb keeps in-frame clones, though not all of them. That table gives V, J and clone size, and the DNA gave D and trimming. The sample has approximately 300,000 clones, about four fifths seen once. The chain carries TRBV6-4 and TRBJ1-2; possibly TRBD1 for D (6 bases). The sample comprised PBMCs. This TCR derives from a girl aged 2-10 years in good health and CMV-seronegative. Written as DNA, the CDR3 is TGTGCCAGCAGTGAGACAGGATCCTATGGCTACACCTTC. This gives the protein CASSETGSYGYTF.